This T cell receptor beta chain came from a study of blood T cell repertoires in COVID-19. Turning to the study itself: From T cells, B-cell-depleted T cells, or PBMCs came the material, which was cDNA or gDNA.

Those who participated ranged in age from roughly 18 to 90 years and resided in about two dozen US areas. Assignment of participants to cohorts was predicated upon participant-reported clinical history. Recovered participants had two consecutive negative NP/OP PCR tests, healthcare professional clearance, or symptom resolution. Germline V lookup: CDR1 MRHNA, CDR2 SNTAGT. The CDR3 is 14 amino acids. Trimming at V came to 8 bases and at J to 3 bases, leaving 6 bases not matched to a gene. The table came from immunoSEQ multiplex PCR; TCRdb's copy has only in-frame clones and leaves some out. Among a few hundred thousand clones listed, 80% to 85% were seen once.

The TCR was taken from a man aged 45-65 years who had recovered from COVID-19. The sequencing sample was made of PBMCs or T cells enriched from blood (not recorded which). J is TRBJ2-3 and V is TRBV6-4; 9 bases are a match to TRBD1. This CDR3 is CASARDRATDTQYF. The CDR3 nucleotides are TGTGCCAGCGCCCGGGACAGGGCGACAGATACGCAGTATTTT.